A single sample is the source of the 30 T cell receptor beta chains below, sequenced in a study of cytomegalovirus exposure and HLA in healthy donors. TCRdb's copy holds only in-frame clones and misses some; the assay was immunoSEQ multiplex PCR. The sample gives about 130,000 clones, about 88% of which show up once; around 1.3% is in the top ten. The sequenced sample was PBMCs. These receptor sequences come from a woman between 18 and 30 years old in good health and CMV-seronegative.

V gene TRBV18 combines with J gene TRBJ1-5, with TRBD1 matching over 8 bases. CDR1 and CDR2 (germline): KGHSH, LQKENI. J was trimmed by 7 bases and V by 4 bases; bases with no gene match: 18. This CDR3 is 18 amino acids long. Written as DNA, the CDR3 is TGTGCCAGCTCACTACTTGGGGTTGTCGGACAGGGAAGCCAGCCCCAGCATTTT. It specifies CASSLLGVVGQGSQPQHF.

The chain uses TRBV21-1 and TRBJ2-2; the table's D call, TRBD2, was not checked against the DNA. TRBV21-1 is marked as a pseudogene. The CDR3 contains 17 residues. Here the CDR3 DNA reads TGTGCCAGCAGCACCAGACTAGCGGGGCAGGACACCGGGGAGCTGTTTTTT. Residues: CASSTRLAGQDTGELFF.

This clone occurred a few times. The chain recombines TRBV25-1 with TRBJ2-2, with 11 bases identical to TRBD1. V shed 8 bases and J 5 bases; nucleotides not matched to a gene: 7. CDR1 is MGHDK and CDR2 is SYGVNS in the germline V gene. CDR3 length: 15 amino acids. The DNA for the CDR3 is TGTGCCAGCGGAACCGGGACAGGGGGAACCGGGGAGCTGTTTTTT. Translated: CASGTGTGGTGELFF.

This clone was counted a single time. The chain couples TRBV7-9 to TRBJ1-4, with a tentative D call TRBD1 (5 bases). V was pared by 5 bases and J by 8 bases, with 12 bases between. Germline V gene lookup returns CDR1 SEHNR and CDR2 FQNEAQ (reference sequence). The length of the CDR3 is 13 residues. The CDR3 bases are TGTGCCAGCAGCCCACGGACACCGGAAAAACTGTTTTTT. It yields the protein CASSPRTPEKLFF.

The V call is TRBV6-1, the J call TRBJ2-1; TRBD1 is a possible D gene (6 bases). This CDR3 contains 16 residues. Germline V lookup: CDR1 MNHNS, CDR2 SASEGT. The germline V and J ends were trimmed by 1 base and 5 bases, with 15 bases remaining between them. CDR3 amino acids: CASSEGWKDRHNEQFF. The CDR3 DNA sequence: TGTGCCAGCAGTGAAGGGTGGAAGGACAGACACAATGAGCAGTTCTTC.

The rearrangement joins TRBV18 to TRBJ1-5, with 9 nucleotides matching TRBD1. The J segment lost 7 bases and the V segment lost 2 bases, leaving 6 bases of the junction unmatched. Germline CDR1 KGHSH, CDR2 LQKENI. The CDR3 extends over 15 amino acids. The chain's CDR3 is CASSPTGTGRQPQHF. Here the CDR3 DNA reads TGTGCCAGCTCACCAACCGGGACAGGGCGGCAGCCCCAGCATTTT.

V is TRBV5-5 and J is TRBJ2-7; possible D gene TRBD1, 6 bases. Germline CDR1 reads SGHKS; CDR2 reads YYEKEE (reference sequence). The V and J ends lost 4 bases and 5 bases respectively, with 16 bases between them. The CDR3 has 14 amino acids. CDR3: CASSQTRGMDEQYF. Written as DNA, the CDR3 is TGTGCCAGCAGCCAGACCAGGGGAATGGACGAGCAGTACTTC.

The CDR3 sequence is CASSHSPNEQFF. DNA of the CDR3: TGTGCCAGCAGCCACAGCCCCAATGAGCAGTTCTTC. The rearrangement links TRBV9 to TRBJ2-1; no clear D gene. Per the germline V gene, CDR1 is SGDLS and CDR2 is YYNGEE. V was shortened by 4 bases and J by 6 bases, with 8 bases between the two germline ends. The CDR3 is 12 residues long.

This clone was observed a single time. The rearrangement links TRBV5-1 to TRBJ1-2; tentatively, D is TRBD1 (5 bases). This CDR3 has 16 amino acids. Trimming stripped 8 bases from V and 1 base from J, with 21 bases between. Per the germline V gene, CDR1 is SGHRS and CDR2 is YFSETQ. CDR3 region: CASSTGPGGGNYGYTF. In DNA form, the CDR3 reads TGCGCCAGTAGCACAGGACCGGGCGGTGGTAACTATGGCTACACCTTC.

The chain has TRBV5-4 and TRBJ2-6, with a tentative D call TRBD1 (5 bases). The CDR3 extends over 16 amino acids. In germline, CDR1 is SGHNT, CDR2 YYREEE (reference sequence). The V end was cut by 0 bases, the J end by 3 bases, with 10 bases between. This CDR3 is CASSLEQVIGANVLTF. The CDR3, as DNA: TGTGCCAGCAGCTTGGAACAGGTCATTGGGGCCAACGTCCTGACTTTC.

The gene calls are TRBV19 and TRBJ2-4, with D maybe TRBD1 (5 bases). V gave up 4 bases and J gave up 9 bases, with 13 bases separating them. The CDR3 has 13 residues. Germline CDR1 and CDR2: LNHDA and SQIVND (reference sequence). CDR3 bases: TGTGCCAGTAGTACGCAGGGCGGCGGCATTCAGTACTTC. Its translation is CASSTQGGGIQYF.

This rearrangement joins TRBV5-1 to TRBJ2-3, with 7 bases that match TRBD1. CDR1 and CDR2 from the germline V gene are SGHRS and YFSETQ. V shed 4 bases, J shed 8 bases, and the junction held 13 bases outside the gene matches. The length of the CDR3 is 15 residues. CDR3 bases: TGCGCCAGCAGCGCGGGTGGGGACAGTTTAGGTACGCAGTATTTT. It specifies CASSAGGDSLGTQYF.

This clone was observed a single time. This rearrangement joins TRBV18 to TRBJ1-4; possible D gene TRBD1, 6 bases. V was trimmed by 5 bases and J by 3 bases, leaving 13 bases between them. Looked up from germline, CDR1 is KGHSH and CDR2 is LQKENI. This CDR3 has 15 amino acids. This chain's CDR3 is CASSTRGLANEKLFF. The DNA of the CDR3 is TGTGCCAGCTCAACCAGGGGTCTGGCTAATGAAAAACTGTTTTTT.

The rearrangement uses TRBV13 and TRBJ2-7; 9 bases line up with TRBD2. V was clipped by 5 bases and J by 5 bases; unmatched bases: 10. Germline V gene data show CDR1 as PRHDT and CDR2 as FYEKMQ (reference sequence). CDR3 length: 15 residues. The CDR3 DNA reads as TGTGCCAGCAGCCTCCGGCGGGGGGGCGTGGACGAGCAGTACTTC. It translates to CASSLRRGGVDEQYF. Combining the CDR3 with reference TRBV13 and TRBJ2-7 gives the whole variable domain AAGVIQSPRHLIKEKRETATLKCYPIPRHDTVYWYQQGPGQDPQFLISFYEKMQSDKGSIPDRFSAQQFSDYHSELNMSSLELGDSALYFCASSLRRGGVDEQYFGPGTRLTVT.

This chain joins TRBV27 and TRBJ1-1, with TRBD1 matching over 8 bases. The CDR3 totals 15 residues. From germline, CDR1 is MNHEY and CDR2 SMNVEV (reference sequence). The V gene end was trimmed by 5 bases and the J gene end by 3 bases; junction bases not matched to a gene: 8. For the CDR3, the DNA is TGTGCCAGCAGTATCAGGGGGCGGAGGTACACTGAAGCTTTCTTT. Protein: CASSIRGRRYTEAFF.

The V call is TRBV4-1, the J call TRBJ2-5, with 11 nucleotides matching TRBD2. J gave up 2 bases and V 4 bases, and 9 bases lay outside the gene matches. Germline V lookup: CDR1 MGHRA, CDR2 YSYEKL. The CDR3 is 17 residues long. The CDR3 reads CASSLHPLAGGQETQYF. The CDR3 region has the DNA TGCGCCAGCAGCCTCCACCCCCTAGCGGGGGGACAAGAGACCCAGTACTTC.

This chain joins TRBV2 and TRBJ1-2; D gene uncertain. The length of the CDR3 is 16 residues. Trimming left V 6 bases short and J 8 bases short, with 25 bases between. In germline, CDR1 is SNHLY, CDR2 FYNNEI. Here the CDR3 reads CASRSSVEGGIDGYTF. CDR3 DNA sequence: TGTGCCAGCAGGTCCTCCGTGGAGGGTGGAATTGACGGCTACACCTTC.

The V gene is TRBV11-2, the J gene TRBJ2-1; D remains ambiguous. Germline CDR1 reads SGHAT; CDR2 reads FQNNGV. V was pared by 4 bases and J by 6 bases, with 13 bases between. This CDR3 is built from 14 residues. The CDR3 spells CASSSPRVGNEQFF. For the CDR3, the DNA is TGTGCCAGCAGCTCACCACGGGTTGGCAATGAGCAGTTCTTC.

The CDR3 bases are TGTGCCAGTAGTCCTAGTCTGGGAGCGGGCTATGGCTACACCTTC. It codes for CASSPSLGAGYGYTF. The chain recombines TRBV19 with TRBJ1-2; the D is unclear. V lost 5 bases and J lost 4, with 17 bases in between. The CDR3 has 15 amino acids. CDR1 and CDR2 from the germline V gene are LNHDA and SQIVND (reference sequence).

The V gene is TRBV25-1, the J gene TRBJ1-4, with 7 bases fitting TRBD1. The CDR3 runs 16 residues. V dropped 3 bases and J dropped 5; count of bases not matched to a gene: 9. Germline-derived CDR1 and CDR2 are MGHDK and SYGVNS. CDR3 nucleotide sequence: TGTGCCAGCAGTGACCCCCGGGACAGCGGAAATGAAAAACTGTTTTTT. This gives the protein CASSDPRDSGNEKLFF.

The J gene is TRBJ2-4, the V gene TRBV29-1, with D uncertain. Germline V lookup: CDR1 SQVTM, CDR2 ANQGSEA. The CDR3 contains 14 residues. The germline V and J ends were trimmed by 5 bases and 0 bases, with 11 bases remaining between them. CDR3 DNA: TGCAGCGTTATTTCACGGTTAGCCAAAAACATTCAGTACTTC. Protein product: CSVISRLAKNIQYF.

V usage is TRBV7-8 and J usage is TRBJ2-1; maybe TRBD1 (6 bases). V was trimmed by 5 bases and J by 1 base, leaving 12 bases between them. This CDR3 contains 15 residues. Germline CDR1 is SGHVS and CDR2 is FQNEAQ. CDR3 residues: CASSPTGQSYNEQFF. The CDR3 coding sequence is TGTGCCAGCAGCCCAACCGGACAGTCCTACAATGAGCAGTTCTTC.

This sequence joins TRBV7-6 and TRBJ2-1, with TRBD2 matching over 10 bases. Germline CDR1 SGHVS, CDR2 FNYEAQ. This CDR3 has 15 residues. The junction had 6 bases not matched to a gene; V was cut back by 5 bases and J by 5 bases. The chain's CDR3 is CASSAKRGGNNEQFF. CDR3 DNA sequence: TGTGCCAGCAGCGCAAAGCGGGGGGGGAACAATGAGCAGTTCTTC.

This clone is a singleton in its sample. The J gene is TRBJ2-5, the V gene TRBV7-3, with a possible D match to TRBD2 (7 bases). V was clipped by 1 base and J by 5 bases, with 20 bases between them. Germline assignment: CDR1 SGHTA and CDR2 FQGTGA. The CDR3 runs to 17 residues. CDR3 amino acids: CASSLRGGQGRTETQYF. CDR3 DNA sequence: TGTGCCAGCAGCTTAAGGGGGGGACAAGGCCGAACGGAGACCCAGTACTTC. Full variable domain (rest looked up from reference TRBV7-3 and TRBJ2-5): GAGVSQTPSNKVTEKGKYVELRCDPISGHTALYWYRQSLGQGPEFLIYFQGTGAADDSGLPNDRFFAVRPEGSVSTLKIQRTERGDSAVYLCASSLRGGQGRTETQYFGPGTRLLVL.

The rearrangement links TRBV2 to TRBJ1-1; D possibly corresponds to TRBD1 (5 bases). Germline V gene sequence: CDR1 SNHLY, CDR2 FYNNEI. V was pared by 1 base and J by 5 bases, with 11 bases between. The CDR3 covers 14 residues. The CDR3 DNA sequence: TGTGCCAGCAGTGAAGAGGGGCCAAGGACTGAAGCTTTCTTT. Protein: CASSEEGPRTEAFF.

The gene calls are TRBV9 and TRBJ1-3, with D unresolved. Germline V gene data show CDR1 as SGDLS and CDR2 as YYNGEE. Trimming pared 0 bases from V and 0 bases from J, leaving 10 bases between. This CDR3 has 16 amino acids. The CDR3 sequence: CASSVGSGTSGNTIYF. The CDR3 DNA sequence: TGTGCCAGCAGCGTAGGCTCAGGCACCTCTGGAAACACCATATATTTT.

The V call is TRBV16, the J call TRBJ1-2, with D perhaps matching TRBD1 (5 bases). V was trimmed by 3 bases and J by 6 bases, leaving 11 bases between them. CDR1 and CDR2 (germline): KGHSY, FQNENV. The CDR3 totals 13 residues. In DNA form, the CDR3 reads TGTGCCAGCAGCCAGGGGCAGGGAAATGGCTACACCTTC. This codes for CASSQGQGNGYTF.

The chain couples TRBV6-5 to TRBJ1-6, with 8 bases lining up with TRBD1. The CDR3 covers 13 residues. In germline, CDR1 is MNHEY, CDR2 SVGAGI. V shed 4 bases and J 9 bases; nucleotides not matched to a gene: 2. CDR3 nucleotides: TGTGCCAGCAGTTTCACAGGGGGTTCACCCCTCCACTTT. Translation gives CASSFTGGSPLHF.

The CDR3 loop is CASREDRGYEQYF. As DNA, the CDR3 is TGTGCCAGCAGGGAAGACAGGGGCTACGAGCAGTACTTC. This sequence joins TRBV6-5 and TRBJ2-7; 8 nucleotides agree with TRBD1. Germline values: CDR1 MNHEY, CDR2 SVGAGI. With V trimmed by 6 bases and J by 3 bases, 4 bases remained unmatched. The CDR3 totals 13 residues.

The chain links TRBV9 to TRBJ2-2; TRBD2 aligns across 8 bases. Germline V gene lookup returns CDR1 SGDLS and CDR2 YYNGEE. The ends lost 4 bases at V and 3 bases at J; junction bases unmatched: 8. The CDR3 loop spans 16 amino acids. CDR3 loop: CASSLHSGEYTGELFF. CDR3 DNA: TGTGCCAGCAGCTTACATAGCGGGGAGTACACCGGGGAGCTGTTTTTT.